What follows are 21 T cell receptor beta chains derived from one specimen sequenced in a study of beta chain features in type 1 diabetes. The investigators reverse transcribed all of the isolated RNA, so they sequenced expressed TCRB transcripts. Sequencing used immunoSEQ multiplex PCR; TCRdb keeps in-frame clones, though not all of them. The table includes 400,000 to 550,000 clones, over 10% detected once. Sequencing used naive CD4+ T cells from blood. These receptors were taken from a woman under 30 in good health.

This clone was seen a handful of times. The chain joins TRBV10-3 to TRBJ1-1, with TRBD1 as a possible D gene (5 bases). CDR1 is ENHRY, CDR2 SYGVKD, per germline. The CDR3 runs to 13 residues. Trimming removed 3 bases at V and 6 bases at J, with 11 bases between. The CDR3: CAISERQRSEAFF. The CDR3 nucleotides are TGTGCCATCAGTGAAAGACAGCGCTCTGAAGCTTTCTTT.

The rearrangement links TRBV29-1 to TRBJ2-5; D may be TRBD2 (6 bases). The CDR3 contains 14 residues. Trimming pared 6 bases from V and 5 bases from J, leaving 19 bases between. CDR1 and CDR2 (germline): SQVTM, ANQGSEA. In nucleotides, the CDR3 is TGCAGCGTGACCTCCGCGGGGCCCCCGGAGACCCAGTACTTC. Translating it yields CSVTSAGPPETQYF.

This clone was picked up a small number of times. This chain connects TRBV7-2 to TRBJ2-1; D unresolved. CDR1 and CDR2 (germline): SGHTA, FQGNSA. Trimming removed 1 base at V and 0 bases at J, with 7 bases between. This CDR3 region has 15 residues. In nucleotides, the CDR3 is TGTGCCAGCAGCTTAGAACATAGCTCCTACAATGAGCAGTTCTTC. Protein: CASSLEHSSYNEQFF.

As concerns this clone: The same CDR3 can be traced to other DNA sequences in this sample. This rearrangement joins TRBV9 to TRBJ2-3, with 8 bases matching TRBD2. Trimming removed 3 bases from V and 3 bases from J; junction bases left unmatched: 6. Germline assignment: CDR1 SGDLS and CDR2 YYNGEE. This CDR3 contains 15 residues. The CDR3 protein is CASSAGTSSTDTQYF. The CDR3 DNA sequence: TGTGCCAGCAGCGCCGGGACTAGTAGTACAGATACGCAGTATTTT.

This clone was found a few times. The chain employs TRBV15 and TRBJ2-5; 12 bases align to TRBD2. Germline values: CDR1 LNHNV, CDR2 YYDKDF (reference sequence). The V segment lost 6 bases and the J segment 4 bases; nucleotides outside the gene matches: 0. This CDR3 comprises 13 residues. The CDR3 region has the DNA TGTGCCACCAGACTAGCGGGGGGAGAGACCCAGTACTTC. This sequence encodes CATRLAGGETQYF.

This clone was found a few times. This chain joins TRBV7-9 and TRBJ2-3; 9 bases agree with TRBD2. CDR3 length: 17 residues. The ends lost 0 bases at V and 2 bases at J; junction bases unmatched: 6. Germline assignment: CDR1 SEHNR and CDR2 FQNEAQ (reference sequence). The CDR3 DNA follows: TGTGCCAGCAGCTTAGCGGCGACTAGCGGAAACACAGATACGCAGTATTTT. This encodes CASSLAATSGNTDTQYF.

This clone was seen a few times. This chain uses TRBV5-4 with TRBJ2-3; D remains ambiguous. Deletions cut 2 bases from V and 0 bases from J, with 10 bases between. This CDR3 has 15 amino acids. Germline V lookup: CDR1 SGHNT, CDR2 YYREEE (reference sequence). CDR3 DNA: TGTGCCAGCAGCTTACTGGCGATTAGCACAGATACGCAGTATTTT. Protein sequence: CASSLLAISTDTQYF.

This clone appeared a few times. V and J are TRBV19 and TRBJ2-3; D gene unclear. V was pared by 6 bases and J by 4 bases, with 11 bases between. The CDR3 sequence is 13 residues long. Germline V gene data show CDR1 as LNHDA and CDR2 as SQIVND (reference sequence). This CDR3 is CASSPKIPDTQYF. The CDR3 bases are TGTGCCAGTAGCCCGAAGATCCCAGATACGCAGTATTTT.

The CDR3 loop reads CASSQGEKLFF. CDR3 DNA: TGTGCCAGCAGTCAAGGGGAAAAACTGTTTTTT. The J gene is TRBJ1-4, the V gene TRBV6-5; unclear D gene. CDR1 and CDR2 from the germline V gene are MNHEY and SVGAGI. This CDR3 contains 11 residues. The V end lost 5 bases, the J end lost 8 bases, and 6 bases lay between the germline ends.

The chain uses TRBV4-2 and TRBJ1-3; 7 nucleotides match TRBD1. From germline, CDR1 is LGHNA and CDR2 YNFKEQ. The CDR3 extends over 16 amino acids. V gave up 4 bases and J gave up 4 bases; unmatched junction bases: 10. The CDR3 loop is CASSPRQGTSGNTIYF. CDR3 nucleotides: TGTGCCAGCAGCCCGCGACAGGGTACGTCGGGAAACACCATATATTTT.

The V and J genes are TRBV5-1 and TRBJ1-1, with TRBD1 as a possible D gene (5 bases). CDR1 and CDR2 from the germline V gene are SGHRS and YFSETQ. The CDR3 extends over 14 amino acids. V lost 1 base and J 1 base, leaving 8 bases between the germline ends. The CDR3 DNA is TGCGCCAGCAGCTTGCGGCAGGGGAACACTGAAGCTTTCTTT. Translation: CASSLRQGNTEAFF.

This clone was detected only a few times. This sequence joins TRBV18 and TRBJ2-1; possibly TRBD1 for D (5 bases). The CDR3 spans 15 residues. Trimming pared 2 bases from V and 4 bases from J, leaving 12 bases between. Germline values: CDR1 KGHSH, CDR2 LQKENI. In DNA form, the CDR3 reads TGTGCCAGCTCACCAGACAGTGAAATGTACAATGAGCAGTTCTTC. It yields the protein CASSPDSEMYNEQFF.

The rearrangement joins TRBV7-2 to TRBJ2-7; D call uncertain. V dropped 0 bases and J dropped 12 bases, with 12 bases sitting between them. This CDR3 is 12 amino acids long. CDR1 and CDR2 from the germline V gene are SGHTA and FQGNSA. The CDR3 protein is CASSLAGLVPYF. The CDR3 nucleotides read TGTGCCAGCAGCTTAGCGGGCCTAGTTCCGTACTTC.

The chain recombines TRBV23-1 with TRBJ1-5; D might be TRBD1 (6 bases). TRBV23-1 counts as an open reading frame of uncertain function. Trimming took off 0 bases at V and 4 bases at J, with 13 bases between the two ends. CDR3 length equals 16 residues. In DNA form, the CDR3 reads TGCGCCAGCAGTCAATCTTTGGGACACCAAAATCAGCCCCAGCATTTT. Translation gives CASSQSLGHQNQPQHF.

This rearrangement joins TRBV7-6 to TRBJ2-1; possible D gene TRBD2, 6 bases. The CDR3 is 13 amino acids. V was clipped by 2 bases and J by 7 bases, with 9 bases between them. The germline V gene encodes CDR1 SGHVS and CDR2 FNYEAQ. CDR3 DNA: TGTGCCAGCAGCTTATCCCGGGGGAATGAGCAGTTCTTC. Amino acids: CASSLSRGNEQFF. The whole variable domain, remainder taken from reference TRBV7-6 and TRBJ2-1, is GAGVSQSPRYKVTKRGQDVALRCDPISGHVSLYWYRQALGQGPEFLTYFNYEAQQDKSGLPNDRFSAERPEGSISTLTIQRTEQRDSAMYRCASSLSRGNEQFFGPGTRLTVL.

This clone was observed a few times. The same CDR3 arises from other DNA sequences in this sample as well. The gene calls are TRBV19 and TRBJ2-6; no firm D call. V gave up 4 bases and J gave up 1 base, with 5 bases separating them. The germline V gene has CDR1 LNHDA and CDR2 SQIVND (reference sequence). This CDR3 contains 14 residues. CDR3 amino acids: CASSRGSGANVLTF. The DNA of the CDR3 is TGTGCCAGTAGTAGAGGATCTGGGGCCAACGTCCTGACTTTC.

The CDR3 nucleotides are TGTGCCAGCAGCTTAGCGCTAAGTGGAGGGGGGAGCGAGACCCAGTACTTC. Encoded protein: CASSLALSGGGSETQYF. The chain employs TRBV7-2 and TRBJ2-5, with D perhaps TRBD1 or TRBD2 (6 bases each). This CDR3 has 17 amino acids. V lost 0 bases to trimming and J lost 5 bases, with 19 bases between them. The germline CDR1 and CDR2 sequences are SGHTA and FQGNSA.

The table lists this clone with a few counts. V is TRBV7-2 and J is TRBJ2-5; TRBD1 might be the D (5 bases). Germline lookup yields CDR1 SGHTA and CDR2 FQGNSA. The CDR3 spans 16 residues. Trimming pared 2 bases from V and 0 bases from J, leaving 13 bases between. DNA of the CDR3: TGTGCCAGCAGCTTATCCAGGGTCGGGCACCAAGAGACCCAGTACTTC. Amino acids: CASSLSRVGHQETQYF.

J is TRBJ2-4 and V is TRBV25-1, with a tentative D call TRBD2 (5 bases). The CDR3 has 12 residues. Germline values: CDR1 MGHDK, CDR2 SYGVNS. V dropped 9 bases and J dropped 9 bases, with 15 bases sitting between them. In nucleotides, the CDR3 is TGTGCCAGGGGAGAGTACGAAGGCATTCAGTACTTC. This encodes CARGEYEGIQYF.

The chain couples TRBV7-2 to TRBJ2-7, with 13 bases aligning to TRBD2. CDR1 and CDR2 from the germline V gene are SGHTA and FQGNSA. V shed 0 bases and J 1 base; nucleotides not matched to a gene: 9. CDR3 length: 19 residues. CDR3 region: CASSLAGLAGVRKSYEQYF. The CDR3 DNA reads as TGTGCCAGCAGCTTAGCCGGACTAGCGGGAGTTCGAAAATCCTACGAGCAGTACTTC.

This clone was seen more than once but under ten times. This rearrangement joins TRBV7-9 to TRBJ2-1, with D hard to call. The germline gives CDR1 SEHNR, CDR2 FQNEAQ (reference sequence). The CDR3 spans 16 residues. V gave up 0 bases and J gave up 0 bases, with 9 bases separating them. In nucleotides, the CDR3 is TGTGCCAGCAGCTTAGCGGTACGGAGCTCCTACAATGAGCAGTTCTTC. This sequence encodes CASSLAVRSSYNEQFF.